This entry lists 8 T cell receptor beta chains sequenced from one sample in a study of cytomegalovirus exposure and HLA in healthy donors. The PCR was carried out with 60 Vbeta primers and 13 Jbeta primers. Measured with immunoSEQ multiplex PCR; TCRdb has only the in-frame clones, and not every one. Among a few hundred thousand clones listed, almost 85% were seen once. The sequenced sample was PBMCs. The receptor set was obtained from a middle-aged woman in good health and CMV-seropositive.

The chain joins TRBV7-9 to TRBJ2-1; D not resolved. Germline CDR1 reads SEHNR; CDR2 reads FQNEAQ (reference sequence). The ends were cut back, 5 bases at V and 9 bases at J, with 11 bases in the middle. The CDR3 runs to 12 residues. CDR3 sequence (DNA): TGTGCCAGCAGCGAGGAATCTGCTGAGCAGTTCTTC. Its protein is CASSEESAEQFF. The full variable domain, with the rest looked up from reference TRBV7-9 and TRBJ2-1, is DTGVSQNPRHKITKRGQNVTFRCDPISEHNRLYWYRQTLGQGPEFLTYFQNEAQLEKSRLLSDRFSAERPKGSFSTLEIQRTEQGDSAMYLCASSEESAEQFFGPGTRLTVL.

The chain joins TRBV10-3 to TRBJ2-1; 8 nucleotides line up with TRBD2. The CDR3 is 14 residues long. The germline V gene has CDR1 ENHRY and CDR2 SYGVKD. V shed 4 bases, J shed 8 bases, and the junction held 7 bases outside the gene matches. CDR3 in DNA: TGTGCCATCAGTGGGACTAGCAGGGAGGATGAGCAGTTCTTC. Protein sequence: CAISGTSREDEQFF.

The genes are TRBV5-1 and TRBJ1-1; 7 nucleotides agree with TRBD1. Germline V gene sequence: CDR1 SGHRS, CDR2 YFSETQ. V lost 4 bases to trimming and J lost 0 bases; unmatched junction nucleotides: 6. The length of the CDR3 is 15 residues. The CDR3 loop reads CASSGGTAMNTEAFF. The CDR3 nucleotides are TGCGCCAGCAGCGGGGGGACAGCAATGAACACTGAAGCTTTCTTT.

CDR3: CASSLAVRQGRETQYF. DNA for the CDR3: TGTGCCAGCAGCTTGGCCGTTCGACAGGGAAGGGAGACCCAGTACTTC. The chain joins TRBV5-6 to TRBJ2-5; 7 bases are shared with TRBD1. The CDR3 runs to 16 residues. Unmatched junction bases numbered 10, after V lost 0 bases and J lost 5 bases. Germline lookup yields CDR1 SGHDT and CDR2 YYEEEE.

This chain connects TRBV5-4 to TRBJ2-3, with D tentatively TRBD2 (6 bases). Trimming cost V 1 base and J 2 bases, with 11 bases left between them. The V gene's germline CDR1 is SGHNT and CDR2 YYREEE (reference sequence). This CDR3 spans 15 amino acids. The CDR3 region is CASSLRASATDTQYF. The CDR3 DNA reads as TGTGCCAGCAGCTTGAGGGCTAGCGCCACAGATACGCAGTATTTT.

The V call is TRBV6-5, the J call TRBJ1-1; a possible D gene is TRBD1 (6 bases). Germline CDR1 is MNHEY and CDR2 is SVGAGI. The CDR3 is made up of 15 amino acids. The V end was cut by 3 bases, the J end by 3 bases, with 14 bases between. CDR3 in amino acids: CASSYSPDSHTEAFF. The CDR3 nucleotides are TGTGCCAGCAGTTATTCCCCGGACAGTCACACTGAAGCTTTCTTT.

The V call is TRBV29-1, the J call TRBJ1-2, with TRBD1 matching 8 bases. With 7 bases clipped from V and 0 bases from J, the junction kept 13 bases outside the gene matches. CDR1 and CDR2 from the germline V gene are SQVTM and ANQGSEA. The CDR3 consists of 16 residues. CDR3 bases: TGCAGCGCCGGAGAGGACAGGGTTGGAGCTAACTATGGCTACACCTTC. Translating gives CSAGEDRVGANYGYTF.

The chain has TRBV27 and TRBJ1-2; the D gene is possibly TRBD1 (5 bases). V lost 6 bases, J lost 0 bases, and 14 bases lay in between. There are 15 residues in the CDR3. The germline gives CDR1 MNHEY, CDR2 SMNVEV (reference sequence). The CDR3 sequence is CASRWGYTTNYGYTF. CDR3 bases: TGTGCCAGCAGATGGGGCTACACCACTAACTATGGCTACACCTTC.